The T cell receptor beta chain described here comes from a study of early stage breast cancer tumors. The wider study: Of around 16 invasive breast tumors, fewer than 13 were hormone receptor-positive, HER2-negative. Around 10-fold was the mean read coverage per sample.

Clones were sequenced by immunoSEQ multiplex PCR, and TCRdb holds only the in-frame ones, with some missing. This table holds about 69,000 clones, about 85% found once. With 0 bases removed from V and 6 bases from J, the gap between germline ends came to 16 bases. Germline-derived CDR1 and CDR2 are SGDLS and YYNGEE. The CDR3 extends over 15 amino acids. This chain uses TRBV9 with TRBJ2-7; D may match TRBD1 or TRBD2 (6 bases each). This sequence originates from a person in their forties with breast cancer. Source material: blood. CDR3 nucleotides: TGTGCCAGCAGCGTAGCGGGGGCAGGGTCGGGCGAGCAGTACTTC. It codes for CASSVAGAGSGEQYF.